This TCR beta chain stems from a study of T cells in Graves' hyperthyroidism and ophthalmopathy. About the study: Before any treatment, at initial diagnosis, peripheral blood was collected.

A word on this clonotype: What it recognizes is unknown. A much larger clone sits a single nucleotide away, making a read error possible.

Exclusion of a patient resulted from uncontrolled infection, other autoimmune disease, pregnancy or lactation. Clinical symptoms, serum thyroxine, TRAb, thyroid ultrasound and orbital computed tomography informed diagnoses. Study observations and caveats: Researchers found most expanded thyroid clonotypes above 0.001 in blood as well.

RNA transcripts were the template for amplifying TCR beta CDR3 regions. With the HTBI primer set, the TCR CDR3 went through a first round of RT-PCR. A single record per CDR3 protein comes from TCRdb applying MiXCR to the multiplex PCR reads. The data contain 300,000 to 450,000 distinct CDR3 sequences, about 15% of them singletons. The CDR3 spans 14 residues. Germline-derived CDR1 and CDR2 are KGHSH and LQKENI. The sequenced sample was blood. The chain links TRBV18 to TRBJ2-1; perhaps TRBD1 as D (6 bases). The sequence was collected from a young woman with Graves' hyperthyroidism. For the CDR3, the DNA is TGTGCCAGCTCACTTTCACAGGGTTACAATGAGCAGTCCTTC. Its translation is CASSLSQGYNEQSF.